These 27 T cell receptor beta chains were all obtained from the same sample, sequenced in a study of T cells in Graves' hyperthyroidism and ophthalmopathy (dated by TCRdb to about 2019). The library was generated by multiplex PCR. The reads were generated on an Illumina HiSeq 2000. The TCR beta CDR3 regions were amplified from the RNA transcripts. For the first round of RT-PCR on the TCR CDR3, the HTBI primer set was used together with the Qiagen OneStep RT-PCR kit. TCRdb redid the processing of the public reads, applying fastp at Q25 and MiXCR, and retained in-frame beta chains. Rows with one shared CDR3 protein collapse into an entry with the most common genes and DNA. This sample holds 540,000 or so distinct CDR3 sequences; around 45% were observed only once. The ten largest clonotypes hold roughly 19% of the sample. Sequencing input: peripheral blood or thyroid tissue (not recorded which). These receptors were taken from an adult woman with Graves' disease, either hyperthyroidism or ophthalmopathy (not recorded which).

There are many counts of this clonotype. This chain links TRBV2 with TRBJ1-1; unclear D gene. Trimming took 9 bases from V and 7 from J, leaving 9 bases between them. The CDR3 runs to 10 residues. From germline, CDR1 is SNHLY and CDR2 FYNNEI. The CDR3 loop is CARLGIEAFF. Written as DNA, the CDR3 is TGTGCCAGACTAGGGATTGAAGCTTTCTTT.

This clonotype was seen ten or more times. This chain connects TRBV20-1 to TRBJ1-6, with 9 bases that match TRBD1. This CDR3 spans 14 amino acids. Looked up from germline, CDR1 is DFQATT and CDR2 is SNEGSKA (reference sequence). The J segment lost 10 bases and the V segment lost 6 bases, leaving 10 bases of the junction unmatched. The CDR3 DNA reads TGCAGTGCAAATCCCGGGACAGGGTTGTCACCCCTCCACTTT. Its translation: CSANPGTGLSPLHF.

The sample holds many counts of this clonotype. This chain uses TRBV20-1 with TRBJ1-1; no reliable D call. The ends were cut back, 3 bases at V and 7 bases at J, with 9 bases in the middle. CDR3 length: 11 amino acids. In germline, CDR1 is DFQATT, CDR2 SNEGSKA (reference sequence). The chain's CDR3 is CSARLTGEAFF. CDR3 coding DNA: TGCAGTGCTAGGTTAACGGGTGAAGCTTTCTTT.

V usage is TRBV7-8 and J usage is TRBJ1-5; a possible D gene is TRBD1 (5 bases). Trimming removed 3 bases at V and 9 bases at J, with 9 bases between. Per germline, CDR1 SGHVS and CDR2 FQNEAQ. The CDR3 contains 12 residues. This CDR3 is CASSLDGGPQHF. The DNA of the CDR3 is TGTGCCAGCAGCTTGGACGGGGGGCCCCAGCATTTT.

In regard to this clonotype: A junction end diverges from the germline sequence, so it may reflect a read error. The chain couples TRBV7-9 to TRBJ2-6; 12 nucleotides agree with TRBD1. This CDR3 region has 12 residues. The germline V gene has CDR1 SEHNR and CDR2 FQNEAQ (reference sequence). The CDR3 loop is CASSGTGGTEAF. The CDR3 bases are TGTGCCAGCAGCGGGACAGGGGGCACTGAAGCTTTC.

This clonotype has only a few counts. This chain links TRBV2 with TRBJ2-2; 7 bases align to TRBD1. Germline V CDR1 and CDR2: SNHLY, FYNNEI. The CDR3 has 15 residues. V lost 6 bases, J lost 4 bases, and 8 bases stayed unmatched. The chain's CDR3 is CASRDDRAGTGELFF. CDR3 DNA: TGTGCCAGCAGGGATGACAGGGCCGGCACCGGGGAGCTGTTTTTT.

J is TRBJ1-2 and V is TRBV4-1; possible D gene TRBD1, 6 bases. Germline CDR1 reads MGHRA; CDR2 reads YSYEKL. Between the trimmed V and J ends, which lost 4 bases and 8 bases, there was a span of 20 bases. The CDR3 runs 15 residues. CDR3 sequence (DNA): TGCGCCAGCAGCCTATTTACAGGGACAAGGAAAGGCTACACCTTC. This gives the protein CASSLFTGTRKGYTF.

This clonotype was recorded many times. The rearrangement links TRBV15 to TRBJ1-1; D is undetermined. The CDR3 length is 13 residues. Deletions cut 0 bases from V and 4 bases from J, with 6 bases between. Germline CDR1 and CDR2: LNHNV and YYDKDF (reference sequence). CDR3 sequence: CATSRDSTTEAFF. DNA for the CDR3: TGTGCCACCAGCAGAGACAGCACCACTGAAGCTTTCTTT.

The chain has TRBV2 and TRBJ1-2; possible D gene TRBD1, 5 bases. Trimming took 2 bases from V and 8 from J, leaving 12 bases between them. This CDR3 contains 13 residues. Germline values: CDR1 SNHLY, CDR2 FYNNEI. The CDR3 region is CASSERGIYGYTF. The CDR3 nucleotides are TGTGCCAGCAGTGAACGGGGCATCTACGGCTACACCTTC.

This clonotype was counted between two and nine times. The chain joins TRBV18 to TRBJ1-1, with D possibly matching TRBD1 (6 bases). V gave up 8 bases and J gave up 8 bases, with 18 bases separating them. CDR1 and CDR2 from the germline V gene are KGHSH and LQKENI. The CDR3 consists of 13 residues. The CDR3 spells CASTTEAGAEAFF. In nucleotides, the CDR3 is TGTGCCAGCACCACAGAAGCAGGGGCGGAAGCTTTCTTT.

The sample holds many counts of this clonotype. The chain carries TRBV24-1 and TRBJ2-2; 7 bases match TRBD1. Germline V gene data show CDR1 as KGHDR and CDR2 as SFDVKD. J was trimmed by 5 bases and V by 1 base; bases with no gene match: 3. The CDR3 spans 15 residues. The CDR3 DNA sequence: TGTGCCACCAGTGATTTCACAGGGGAGACCGGGGAGCTGTTTTTT. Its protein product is CATSDFTGETGELFF.

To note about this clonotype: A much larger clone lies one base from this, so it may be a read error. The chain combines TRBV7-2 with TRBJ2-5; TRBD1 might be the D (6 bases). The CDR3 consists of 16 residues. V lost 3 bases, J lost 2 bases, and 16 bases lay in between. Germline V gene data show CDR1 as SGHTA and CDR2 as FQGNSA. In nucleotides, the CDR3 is TGTGCCAGCAGCTTCAGCCGGGTTAGGGGGCAAGAGACCCAGTACTTC. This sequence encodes CASSFSRVRGQETQYF.

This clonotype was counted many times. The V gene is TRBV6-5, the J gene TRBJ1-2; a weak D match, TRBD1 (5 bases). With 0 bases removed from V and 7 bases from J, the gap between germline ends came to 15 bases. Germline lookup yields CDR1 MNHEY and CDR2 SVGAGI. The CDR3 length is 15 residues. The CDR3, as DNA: TGTGCCAGCAGTTACTCGAACCGGGGCGCAGGTGGCTACACCTTC. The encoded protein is CASSYSNRGAGGYTF.

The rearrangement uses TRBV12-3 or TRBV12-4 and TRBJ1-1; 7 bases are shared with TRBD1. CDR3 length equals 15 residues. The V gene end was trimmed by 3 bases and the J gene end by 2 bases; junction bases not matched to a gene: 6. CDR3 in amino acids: CASSFGQVLNTEAFF. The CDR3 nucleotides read TGTGCCAGCAGTTTCGGACAGGTTTTAAACACTGAAGCTTTCTTT.

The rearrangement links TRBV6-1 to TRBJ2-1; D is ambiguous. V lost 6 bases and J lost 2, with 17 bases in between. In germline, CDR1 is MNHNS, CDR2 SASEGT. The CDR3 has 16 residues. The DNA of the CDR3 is TGTGCCAGCAGCCACTACGTCCGGGTCACCTACAATGAGCAGTTCTTC. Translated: CASSHYVRVTYNEQFF.

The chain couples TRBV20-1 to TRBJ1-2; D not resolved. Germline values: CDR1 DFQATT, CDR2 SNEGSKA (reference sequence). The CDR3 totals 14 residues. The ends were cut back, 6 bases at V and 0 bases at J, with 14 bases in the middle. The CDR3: CSALAAQTNYGYTF. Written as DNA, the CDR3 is TGCAGTGCCCTAGCGGCCCAGACTAACTATGGCTACACCTTC.

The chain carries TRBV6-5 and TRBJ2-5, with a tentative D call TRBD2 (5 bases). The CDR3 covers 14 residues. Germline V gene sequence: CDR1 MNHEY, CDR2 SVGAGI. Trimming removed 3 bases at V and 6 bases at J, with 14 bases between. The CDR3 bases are TGTGCCAGCAGTTATGGCACTAGTAGGCAGACCCAGTACTTC. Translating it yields CASSYGTSRQTQYF.

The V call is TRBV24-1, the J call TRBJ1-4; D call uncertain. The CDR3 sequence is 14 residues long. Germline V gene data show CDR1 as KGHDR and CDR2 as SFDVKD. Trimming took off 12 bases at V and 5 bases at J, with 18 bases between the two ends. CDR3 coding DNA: TGTGCCGCCGGCCTAGCGGGAGGGAATGAAAAACTGTTTTTT. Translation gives CAAGLAGGNEKLFF.

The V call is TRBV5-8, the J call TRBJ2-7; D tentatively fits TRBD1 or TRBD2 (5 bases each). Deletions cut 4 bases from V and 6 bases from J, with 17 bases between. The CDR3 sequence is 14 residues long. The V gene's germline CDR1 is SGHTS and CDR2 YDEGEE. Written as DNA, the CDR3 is TGTGCCAGCAGCCGGGACGCGGGTGTTGGCGAGCAGTACTTC. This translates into CASSRDAGVGEQYF.

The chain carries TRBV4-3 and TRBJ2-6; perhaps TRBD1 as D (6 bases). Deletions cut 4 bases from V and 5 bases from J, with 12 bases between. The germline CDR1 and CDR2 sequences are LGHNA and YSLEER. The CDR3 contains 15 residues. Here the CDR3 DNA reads TGCGCCAGCAGCCGAGGGACACTTTGGGCCAACGTCCTGACTTTC. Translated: CASSRGTLWANVLTF.

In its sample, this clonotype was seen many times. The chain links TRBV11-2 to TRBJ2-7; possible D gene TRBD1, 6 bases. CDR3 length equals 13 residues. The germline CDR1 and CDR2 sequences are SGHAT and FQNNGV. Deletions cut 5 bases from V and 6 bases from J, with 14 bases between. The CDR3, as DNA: TGTGCCAGCAGCCCAACCAGGGGCGCCGAGCAGTACTTC. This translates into CASSPTRGAEQYF.

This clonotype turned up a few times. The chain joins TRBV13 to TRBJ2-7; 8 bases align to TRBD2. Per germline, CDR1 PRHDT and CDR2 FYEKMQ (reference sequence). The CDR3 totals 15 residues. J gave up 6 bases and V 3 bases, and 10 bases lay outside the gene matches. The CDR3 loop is CASSLSGTRRPEQYF. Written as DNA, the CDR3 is TGTGCCAGCAGCTTGTCCGGGACTAGAAGGCCCGAGCAGTACTTC.

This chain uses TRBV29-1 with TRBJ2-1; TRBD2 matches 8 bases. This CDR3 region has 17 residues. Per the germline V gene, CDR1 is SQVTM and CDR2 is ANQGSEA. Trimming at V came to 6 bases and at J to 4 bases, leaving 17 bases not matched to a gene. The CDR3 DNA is TGCAGCGTCCCGACTAGCGAGTCCGTTGGGTCATACAATGAGCAGTTCTTC. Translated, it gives CSVPTSESVGSYNEQFF.

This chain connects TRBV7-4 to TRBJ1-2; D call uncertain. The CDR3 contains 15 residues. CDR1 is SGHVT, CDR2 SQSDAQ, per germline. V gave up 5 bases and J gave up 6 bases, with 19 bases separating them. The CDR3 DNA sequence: TGTGCCAGCAGCCCCCCCCAGTCTGGGGAACATGGCTACACCTTC. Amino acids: CASSPPQSGEHGYTF. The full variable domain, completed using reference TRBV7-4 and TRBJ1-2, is GAGVSQSPRYKVAKRGRDVALRCDSISGHVTLYWYRQTLGQGSEVLTYSQSDAQRDKSGRPSGRFSAERPERSVSTLKIQRTEQGDSAVYLCASSPPQSGEHGYTFGSGTRLTVV.

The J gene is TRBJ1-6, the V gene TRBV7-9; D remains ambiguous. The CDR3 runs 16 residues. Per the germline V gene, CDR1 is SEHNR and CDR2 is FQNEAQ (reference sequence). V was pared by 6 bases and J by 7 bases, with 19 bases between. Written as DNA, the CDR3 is TGTGCCAGCAGGGGAGGATATCGACGGCCGAATTCACCCCTCCACTTT. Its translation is CASRGGYRRPNSPLHF.

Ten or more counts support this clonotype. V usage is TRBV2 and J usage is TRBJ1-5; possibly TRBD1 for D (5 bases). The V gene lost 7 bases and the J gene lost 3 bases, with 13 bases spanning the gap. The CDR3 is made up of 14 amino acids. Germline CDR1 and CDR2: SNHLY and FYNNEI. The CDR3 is CASKIDSFNQPQHF. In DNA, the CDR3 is TGTGCCAGCAAGATTGACAGTTTCAATCAGCCCCAGCATTTT.

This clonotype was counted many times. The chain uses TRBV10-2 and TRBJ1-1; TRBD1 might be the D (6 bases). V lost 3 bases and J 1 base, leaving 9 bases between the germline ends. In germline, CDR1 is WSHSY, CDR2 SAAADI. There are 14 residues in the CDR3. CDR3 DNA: TGCGCCAGCAGTGACAGGGGAGGGAACACTGAAGCTTTCTTT. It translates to CASSDRGGNTEAFF.